This T cell receptor beta chain originates from a study of Ad26.COV2.S vaccination and SARS-CoV-2 variants. Study in general: Intramuscularly, Ad26.COV2.S was given either once or twice, 56 days apart. Study-wide points: It was reported that spike-specific CD8+ and CD4+ T cell responses were substantially broad after vaccination.

Measured with immunoSEQ multiplex PCR; TCRdb has only the in-frame clones, and not every one. In the table there are some 500,000 clones, 89% of which are singletons. The treatment is: some 20 received Ad26.COV2.S at low or high dose, single or two shots; roughly five received placebo; per-sample allocation not given. It was on day 63 after the first vaccine or placebo injection that samples were taken. For this clone: Antigen: not known.

The CDR3 runs 15 residues. From germline, CDR1 is SGHRS and CDR2 YFSETQ. Trimming took 0 bases from V and 3 from J, leaving 10 bases between them. The chain uses TRBV5-1 and TRBJ2-1, with D perhaps matching TRBD2 (6 bases). The TCR sequence derives from a person aged 18-65 years who received the Ad26.COV2.S COVID-19 vaccine or a placebo. Source: peripheral blood, taken in a trial of Ad26.COV2.S vaccine versus placebo. CDR3 coding DNA: TGCGCCAGCAGCTTGGTGGGACTCAACTACAATGAGCAGTTCTTC. It is translated as CASSLVGLNYNEQFF.